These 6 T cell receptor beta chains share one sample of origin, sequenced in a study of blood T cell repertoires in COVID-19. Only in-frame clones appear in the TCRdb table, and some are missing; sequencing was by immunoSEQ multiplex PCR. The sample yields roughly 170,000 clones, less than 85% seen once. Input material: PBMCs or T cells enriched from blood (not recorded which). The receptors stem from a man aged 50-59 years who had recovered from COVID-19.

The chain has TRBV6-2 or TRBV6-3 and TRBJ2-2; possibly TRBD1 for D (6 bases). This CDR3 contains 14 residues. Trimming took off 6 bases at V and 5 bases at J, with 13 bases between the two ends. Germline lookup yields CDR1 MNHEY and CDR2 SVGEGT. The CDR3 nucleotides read TGTGCCAGCAGCCTAACTAGGGGGACCGGGGAGCTGTTTTTT. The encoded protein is CASSLTRGTGELFF.

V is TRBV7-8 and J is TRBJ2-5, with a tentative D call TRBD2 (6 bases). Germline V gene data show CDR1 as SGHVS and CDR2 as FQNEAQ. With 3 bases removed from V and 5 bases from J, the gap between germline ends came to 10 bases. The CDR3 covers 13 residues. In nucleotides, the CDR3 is TGTGCCAGCAGCTTCTCCGCGGGGGAGACCCAGTACTTC. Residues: CASSFSAGETQYF.

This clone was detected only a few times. CDR3 DNA: TGTGCCAGCAGGGAGGGGACTAGATTTCAGCCCCAGCATTTT. Its protein is CASREGTRFQPQHF. This sequence joins TRBV9 and TRBJ1-5; a weak D match, TRBD1 (5 bases). The CDR3 is made up of 14 amino acids. The V gene's germline CDR1 is SGDLS and CDR2 YYNGEE. V was trimmed by 5 bases and J by 6 bases, leaving 15 bases between them.

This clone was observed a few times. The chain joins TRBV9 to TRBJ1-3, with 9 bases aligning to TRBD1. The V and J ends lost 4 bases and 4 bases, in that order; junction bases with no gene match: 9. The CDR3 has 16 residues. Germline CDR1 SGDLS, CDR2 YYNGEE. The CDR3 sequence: CASSFHTGGTGNTIYF. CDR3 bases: TGTGCCAGCAGCTTTCACACAGGGGGCACCGGAAACACCATATATTTT.

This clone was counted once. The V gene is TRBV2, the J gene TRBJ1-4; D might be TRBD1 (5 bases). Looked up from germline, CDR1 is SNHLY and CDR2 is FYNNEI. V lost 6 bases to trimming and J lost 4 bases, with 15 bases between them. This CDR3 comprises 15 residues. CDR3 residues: CASSLQGKSNEKLFF. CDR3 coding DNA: TGTGCCAGCAGCCTCCAGGGAAAGAGTAATGAAAAACTGTTTTTT.

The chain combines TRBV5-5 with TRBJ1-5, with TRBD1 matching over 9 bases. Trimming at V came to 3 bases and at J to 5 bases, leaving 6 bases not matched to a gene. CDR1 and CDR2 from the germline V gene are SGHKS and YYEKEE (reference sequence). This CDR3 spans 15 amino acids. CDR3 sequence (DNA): TGTGCCAGCAGCTGGGGACAGGGAGGCGATCAGCCCCAGCATTTT. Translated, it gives CASSWGQGGDQPQHF.